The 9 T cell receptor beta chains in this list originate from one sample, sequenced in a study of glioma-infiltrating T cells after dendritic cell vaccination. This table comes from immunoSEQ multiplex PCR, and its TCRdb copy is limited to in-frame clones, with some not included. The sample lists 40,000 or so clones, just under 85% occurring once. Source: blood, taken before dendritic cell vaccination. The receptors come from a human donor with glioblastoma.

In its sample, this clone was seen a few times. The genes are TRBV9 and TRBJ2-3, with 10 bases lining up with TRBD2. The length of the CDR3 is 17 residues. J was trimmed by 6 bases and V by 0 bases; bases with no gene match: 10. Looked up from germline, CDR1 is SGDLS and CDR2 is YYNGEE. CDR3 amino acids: CASSVALAGGGDDTQYF. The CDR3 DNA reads TGTGCCAGCAGCGTAGCTTTAGCGGGGGGCGGGGATGATACGCAGTATTTT. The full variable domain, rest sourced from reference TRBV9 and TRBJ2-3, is DSGVTQTPKHLITATGQRVTLRCSPRSGDLSVYWYQQSLDQGLQFLIQYYNGEERAKGNILERFSAQQFPDLHSELNLSSLELGDSALYFCASSVALAGGGDDTQYFGPGTRLTVL.

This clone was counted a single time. DNA for the CDR3: TGTGCCAGTAGTAGAGACCCCAGGTACGAAGCTTTCTTT. Translating it yields CASSRDPRYEAFF. This chain uses TRBV19 with TRBJ1-1, with unresolved D. V shed 4 bases and J shed 8 bases, with 14 bases lying between them. The CDR3 consists of 13 residues. Germline CDR1 LNHDA, CDR2 SQIVND (reference sequence).

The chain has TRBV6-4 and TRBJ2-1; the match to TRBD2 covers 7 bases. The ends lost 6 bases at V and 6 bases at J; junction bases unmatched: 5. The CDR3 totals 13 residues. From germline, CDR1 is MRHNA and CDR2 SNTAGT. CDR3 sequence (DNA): TGTGCCAGCAGGCCCCCGGGGGGCAATGAGCAGTTCTTC. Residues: CASRPPGGNEQFF.

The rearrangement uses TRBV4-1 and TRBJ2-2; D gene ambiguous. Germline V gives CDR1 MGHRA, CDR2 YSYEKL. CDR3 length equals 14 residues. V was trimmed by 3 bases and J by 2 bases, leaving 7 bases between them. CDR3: CASSHPRNTGELFF. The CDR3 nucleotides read TGCGCCAGCAGCCACCCCCGTAACACCGGGGAGCTGTTTTTT.

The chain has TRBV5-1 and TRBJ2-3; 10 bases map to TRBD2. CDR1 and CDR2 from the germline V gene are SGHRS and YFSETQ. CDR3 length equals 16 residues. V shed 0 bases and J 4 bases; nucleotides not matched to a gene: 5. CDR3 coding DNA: TGCGCCAGCAGCTTGGGAGCGGGGGGGCTCGCAGATACGCAGTATTTT. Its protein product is CASSLGAGGLADTQYF.

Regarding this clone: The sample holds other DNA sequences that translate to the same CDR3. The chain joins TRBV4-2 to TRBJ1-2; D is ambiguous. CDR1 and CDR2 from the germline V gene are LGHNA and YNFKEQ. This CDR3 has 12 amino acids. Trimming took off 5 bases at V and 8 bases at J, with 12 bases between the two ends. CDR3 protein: CASSYPGNGYTF. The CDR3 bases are TGTGCCAGCAGCTACCCAGGAAACGGCTACACCTTC.

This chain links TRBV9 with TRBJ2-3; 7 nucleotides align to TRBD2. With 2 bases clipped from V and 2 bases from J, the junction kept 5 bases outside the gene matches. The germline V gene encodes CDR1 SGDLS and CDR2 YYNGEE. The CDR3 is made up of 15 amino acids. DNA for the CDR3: TGTGCCAGCAGCGTTGTAGCGGGCCACACAGATACGCAGTATTTT. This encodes CASSVVAGHTDTQYF.

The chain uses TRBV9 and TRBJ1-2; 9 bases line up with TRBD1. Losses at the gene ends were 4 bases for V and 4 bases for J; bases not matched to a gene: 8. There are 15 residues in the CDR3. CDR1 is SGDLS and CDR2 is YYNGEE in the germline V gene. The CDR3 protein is CASSNTGGASYGYTF. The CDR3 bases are TGTGCCAGCAGCAACACAGGGGGCGCCTCCTATGGCTACACCTTC.

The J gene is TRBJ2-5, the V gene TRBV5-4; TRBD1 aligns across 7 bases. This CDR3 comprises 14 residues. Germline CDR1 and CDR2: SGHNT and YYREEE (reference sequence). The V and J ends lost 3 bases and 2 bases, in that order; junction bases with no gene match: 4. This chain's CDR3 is CASSYGTAQETQYF. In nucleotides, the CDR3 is TGTGCCAGCAGCTACGGGACAGCGCAAGAGACCCAGTACTTC.